A selection of T cell receptor beta chains follows, all from one sample in a study of T-cell reconstitution after alpha-beta-depleted transplantation in children. MiXCR, applied by TCRdb to the PCR reads, yields one record per CDR3 protein. The table includes roughly 500,000 distinct CDR3 sequences, about 12% detected once. The source material was PBMCs from the stem cell graft donor, sampled from the stem cell graft. The receptors were sampled from a human donor who donated a stem cell graft to a child with combined immunodeficiency. Both conserved end residues are trimmed from each CDR3. Each record gives: J gene, D gene, clone size, V gene, CDR3 protein. The D gene is left open where the match is weak. Some rows mark clone size as missing; the rest say once, few, many or name a class of expanded clone.

j_gene: TRBJ2-3
d_gene: -
abundance: many
v_gene: TRBV20-1
CDR3aa: SASLLRLATDRKLTDTQY

j_gene: TRBJ2-5
d_gene: -
abundance: -
v_gene: TRBV7-2
CDR3aa: ASSYTPGTQY

j_gene: TRBJ2-7
d_gene: -
abundance: many
v_gene: TRBV5-1
CDR3aa: ASSFRVRRGVEYYEQY

j_gene: TRBJ2-5
d_gene: -
abundance: -
v_gene: TRBV7-7
CDR3aa: AISRAPQETQY

j_gene: TRBJ1-3
d_gene: TRBD1
abundance: -
v_gene: TRBV7-2
CDR3aa: ASSFRGQGNTIY

j_gene: TRBJ2-7
d_gene: -
abundance: few
v_gene: TRBV20-1
CDR3aa: SARTDLEQY

j_gene: TRBJ2-7
d_gene: -
abundance: few
v_gene: TRBV7-9
CDR3aa: ASSLPVGDYEQY

j_gene: TRBJ2-2
d_gene: TRBD1
abundance: -
v_gene: TRBV10-3
CDR3aa: AISEETGANTGELF

j_gene: TRBJ2-1
d_gene: TRBD2
abundance: -
v_gene: TRBV7-9
CDR3aa: ASSLQRGAYNEQF

j_gene: TRBJ2-5
d_gene: -
abundance: few
v_gene: TRBV4-1
CDR3aa: ASSPLLVETQY

j_gene: TRBJ1-5
d_gene: -
abundance: -
v_gene: TRBV2
CDR3aa: ASSELGGTNHQPQH

j_gene: TRBJ2-7
d_gene: -
abundance: few
v_gene: TRBV4-3
CDR3aa: ASSQTGKGPSEQY

j_gene: TRBJ1-1
d_gene: -
abundance: -
v_gene: TRBV10-3
CDR3aa: TISFPTFEAF

j_gene: TRBJ2-1
d_gene: TRBD2
abundance: many
v_gene: TRBV30
CDR3aa: AWGTSGSPGRNEQF

j_gene: TRBJ2-3
d_gene: -
abundance: -
v_gene: TRBV4-3
CDR3aa: ASSQESTPDTQY

j_gene: TRBJ1-2
d_gene: -
abundance: -
v_gene: TRBV20-1
CDR3aa: SAPSPASFGYT

j_gene: TRBJ2-7
d_gene: TRBD2
abundance: -
v_gene: TRBV9
CDR3aa: ASSFRLAHEQY

j_gene: TRBJ2-1
d_gene: -
abundance: many
v_gene: TRBV6-1
CDR3aa: ASSKLALDSYNEQF

j_gene: TRBJ2-1
d_gene: -
abundance: many
v_gene: TRBV5-1
CDR3aa: ASSFGGGGRTEQF

j_gene: TRBJ2-5
d_gene: -
abundance: many
v_gene: TRBV5-1
CDR3aa: ASSLAARQETQY